The 2 T cell receptor beta chains below come from one sample, sequenced in a study of CD8 T cells in Susac syndrome. An amount of RNA that ranged from roughly 0.45 to 1 ug was reverse transcribed with random hexamers. TCRdb re-called the immunoSEQ multiplex PCR reads through MiXCR, storing one row per CDR3 protein. The sample contains about 49,000 distinct CDR3 sequences, roughly 93% of which appear only once. The sample consisted of CD8+ T cells from PBMCs. The source is a human donor in good health.

This sequence joins TRBV20-1 and TRBJ2-5, with a tentative D call TRBD2 (6 bases). From germline, CDR1 is DFQATT and CDR2 SNEGSKA (reference sequence). Trimming took off 3 bases at V and 2 bases at J, with 25 bases between the two ends. The length of the CDR3 is 18 residues. This CDR3 reads CSARPWGVSRVSQETQYF. The CDR3 DNA reads TGCAGTGCTAGGCCGTGGGGGGTAAGCAGGGTTTCGCAAGAGACCCAGTACTTC.

The gene calls are TRBV29-1 and TRBJ2-1; D perhaps matches TRBD2 (6 bases). V was shortened by 6 bases and J by 7 bases, with 13 bases between the two germline ends. CDR1 and CDR2 (germline): SQVTM, ANQGSEA. CDR3 size: 12 residues. The CDR3 here is CSVRAGGNEQFF. The CDR3 DNA follows: TGCAGCGTACGGGCAGGAGGGAATGAGCAGTTCTTC.